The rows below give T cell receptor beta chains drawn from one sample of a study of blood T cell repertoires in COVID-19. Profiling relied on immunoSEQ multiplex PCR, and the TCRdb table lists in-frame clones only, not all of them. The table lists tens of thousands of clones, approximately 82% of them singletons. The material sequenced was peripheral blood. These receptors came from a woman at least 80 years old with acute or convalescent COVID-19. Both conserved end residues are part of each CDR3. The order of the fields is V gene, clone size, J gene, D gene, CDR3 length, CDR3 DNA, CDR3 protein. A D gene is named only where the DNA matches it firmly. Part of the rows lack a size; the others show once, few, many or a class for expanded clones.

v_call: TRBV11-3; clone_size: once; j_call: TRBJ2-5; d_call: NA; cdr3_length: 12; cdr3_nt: TGTGCCAGCAGCCCGGGGAAAGAGACCCAGTACTTC; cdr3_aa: CASSPGKETQYF
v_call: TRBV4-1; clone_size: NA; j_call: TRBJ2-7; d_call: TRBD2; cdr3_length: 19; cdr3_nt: TGCGCCAGCAGCCAAGTCGGGGGTCGCAGGCGGGAGTCGCCCTACGAGCAGTACTTC; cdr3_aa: CASSQVGGRRRESPYEQYF
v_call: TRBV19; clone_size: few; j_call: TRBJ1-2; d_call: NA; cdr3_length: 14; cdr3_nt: TGTGCCAGTAGCCCGGACGGGATGGGATATGGCTACACCTTC; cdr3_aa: CASSPDGMGYGYTF
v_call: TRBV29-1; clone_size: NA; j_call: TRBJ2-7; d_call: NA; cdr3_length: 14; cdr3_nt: TGCAGCGTTGGAAACTGGAGTACAAGCTACGAGCAGTACTTC; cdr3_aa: CSVGNWSTSYEQYF
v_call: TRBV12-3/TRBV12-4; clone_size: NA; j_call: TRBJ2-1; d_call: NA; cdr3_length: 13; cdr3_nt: TGTGCCAGTGCCCAGCGGCCCTACAATGAGCAGTTCTTC; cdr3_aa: CASAQRPYNEQFF
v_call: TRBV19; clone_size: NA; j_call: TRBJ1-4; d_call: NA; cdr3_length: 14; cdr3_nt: TGTGCCAGTAGTTCGACGGGGGCTAATGAAAAACTGTTTTTT; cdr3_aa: CASSSTGANEKLFF
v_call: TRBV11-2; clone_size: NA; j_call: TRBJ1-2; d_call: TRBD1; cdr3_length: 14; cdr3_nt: TGTGCCAGCAGCTTAGCTCAGGGGGCGCTGGGCTACACCTTC; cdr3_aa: CASSLAQGALGYTF
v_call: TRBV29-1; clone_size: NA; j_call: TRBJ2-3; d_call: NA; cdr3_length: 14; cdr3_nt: TGCAGCGTTGTCCCTGGGACTAGCACAGATACGCAGTATTTT; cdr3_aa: CSVVPGTSTDTQYF
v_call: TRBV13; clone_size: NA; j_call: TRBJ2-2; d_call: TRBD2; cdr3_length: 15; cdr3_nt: TGTGCCAGCAGCAGTAGGGAGGGTATCACCGGGGAGCTGTTTTTT; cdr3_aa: CASSSREGITGELFF
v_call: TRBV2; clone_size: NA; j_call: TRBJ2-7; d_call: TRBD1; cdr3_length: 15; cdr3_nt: TGTGCCAGCAGTGAAGGGGACAGGGGGTCTTACGAGCAGTACTTC; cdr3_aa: CASSEGDRGSYEQYF
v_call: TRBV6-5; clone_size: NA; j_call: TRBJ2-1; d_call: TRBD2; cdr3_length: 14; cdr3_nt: TGTGCCAGCAGCCTGCTAGCGGGAGAGGGGGGGCAGTTCTTC; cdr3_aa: CASSLLAGEGGQFF
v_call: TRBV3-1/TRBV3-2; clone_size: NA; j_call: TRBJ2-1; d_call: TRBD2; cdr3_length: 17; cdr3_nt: TGTGCCAGCAGCCAGGGACTAGCGGCCAGCTCCTACAATGAGCAGTTCTTC; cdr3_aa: CASSQGLAASSYNEQFF
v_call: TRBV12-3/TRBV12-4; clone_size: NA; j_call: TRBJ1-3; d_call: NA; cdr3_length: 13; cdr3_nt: TGTGCCAGCAGTTTTCGGAGACGAAACACCATATATTTT; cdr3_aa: CASSFRRRNTIYF
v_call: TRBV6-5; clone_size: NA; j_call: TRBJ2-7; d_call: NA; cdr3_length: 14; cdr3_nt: TGTGCCAGCAGGGCAGGGGGGAATCCCGACGAGCAGTACTTC; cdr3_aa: CASRAGGNPDEQYF
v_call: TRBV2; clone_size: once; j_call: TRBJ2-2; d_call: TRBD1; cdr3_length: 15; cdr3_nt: TGTGCCAGCAGCCGACAGGGGGGGGACACCGGGGAGCTGTTTTTT; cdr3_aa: CASSRQGGDTGELFF
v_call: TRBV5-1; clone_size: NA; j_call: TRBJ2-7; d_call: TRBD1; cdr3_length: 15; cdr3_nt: TGCGCCAGCAGCTCCCGGGACAGGGGGTTGTACGAGCAGTACTTC; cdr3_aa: CASSSRDRGLYEQYF
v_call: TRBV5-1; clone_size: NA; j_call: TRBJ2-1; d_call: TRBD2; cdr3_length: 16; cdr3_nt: TGCGCCAGCAGCTTGTGGAGCGGGGGTGTGTTCAATGAGCAGTTCTTC; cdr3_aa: CASSLWSGGVFNEQFF
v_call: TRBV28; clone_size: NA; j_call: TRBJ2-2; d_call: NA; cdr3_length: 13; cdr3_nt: TGTGCCAGCAGGACCGGGGGCACCGGGGAGCTGTTTTTT; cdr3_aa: CASRTGGTGELFF
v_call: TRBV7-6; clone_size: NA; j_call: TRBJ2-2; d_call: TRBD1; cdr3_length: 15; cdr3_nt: TGTGCCAGCAGCCAGACAGGGTTCTTGTCCGGGGAGCTGTTTTTT; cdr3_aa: CASSQTGFLSGELFF
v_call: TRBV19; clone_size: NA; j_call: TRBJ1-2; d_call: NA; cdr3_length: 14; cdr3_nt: TGTGCCAGCTCTCCCTCCCACAGCCTCTATGGCTACACCTTC; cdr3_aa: CASSPSHSLYGYTF
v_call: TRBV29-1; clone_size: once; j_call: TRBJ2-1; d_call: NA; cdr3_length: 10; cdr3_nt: TGCAGCGTCTGGCAGGGTGGGCAGTTCTTC; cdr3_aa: CSVWQGGQFF
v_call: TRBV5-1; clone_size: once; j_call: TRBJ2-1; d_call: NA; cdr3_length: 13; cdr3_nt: TGCGCCAGCAGCCGAACCGCGGACAATGAGCAGTTCTTC; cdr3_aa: CASSRTADNEQFF
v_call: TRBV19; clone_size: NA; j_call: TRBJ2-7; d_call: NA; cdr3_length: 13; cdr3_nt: TGTGCCAGTAGTCCGCGCAGGGGAAACGAGCAGTACTTC; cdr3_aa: CASSPRRGNEQYF
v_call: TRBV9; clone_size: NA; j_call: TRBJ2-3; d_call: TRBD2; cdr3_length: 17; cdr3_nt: TGTGCCCGCAGCAGGGGGCTAGCGGGGGGTCCCACAGATACGCAGTATTTT; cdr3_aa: CARSRGLAGGPTDTQYF
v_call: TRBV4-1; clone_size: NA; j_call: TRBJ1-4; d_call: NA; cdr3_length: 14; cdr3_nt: TGCGCCAGCAGCCGCAACAGGGAGGGTGAAAAACTGTTTTTT; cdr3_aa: CASSRNREGEKLFF
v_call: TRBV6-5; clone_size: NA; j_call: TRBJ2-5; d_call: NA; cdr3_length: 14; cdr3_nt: TGTGCCAGCAGTTACCCTGGACAGCGAGAGACCCAGTACTTC; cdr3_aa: CASSYPGQRETQYF
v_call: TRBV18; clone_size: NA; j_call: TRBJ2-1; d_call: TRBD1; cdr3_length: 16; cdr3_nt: TGTGCCAGCTCACCAATTCTTAACAGGGGTGGCAATGAGCAGTTCTTC; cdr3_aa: CASSPILNRGGNEQFF
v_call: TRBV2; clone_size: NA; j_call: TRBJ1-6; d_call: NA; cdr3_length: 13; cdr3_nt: TGTGCCAGCCGGGGTTTGTATAATTCACCCCTCCACTTT; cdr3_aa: CASRGLYNSPLHF
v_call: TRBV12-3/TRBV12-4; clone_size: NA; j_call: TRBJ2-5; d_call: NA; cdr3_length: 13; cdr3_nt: TGTGCCAGCAGTGCGGACTACCGAGAGACCCAGTACTTC; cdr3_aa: CASSADYRETQYF
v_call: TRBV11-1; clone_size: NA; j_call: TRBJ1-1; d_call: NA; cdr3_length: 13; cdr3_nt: TGTGCCAGCAGCTTAGATGGTCGCCGGGGAGCTTTCTTT; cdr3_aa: CASSLDGRRGAFF
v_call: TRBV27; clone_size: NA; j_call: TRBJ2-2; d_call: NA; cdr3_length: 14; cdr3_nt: TGTGCCAGCAGTAACGGACAGACCACCGGGGAGCTGTTTTTT; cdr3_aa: CASSNGQTTGELFF
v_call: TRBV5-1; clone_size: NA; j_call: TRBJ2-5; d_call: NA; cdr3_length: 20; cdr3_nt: TGCGCCAGCAGCTGGCCCCGAATACCGACAGGGTGGGGACTCTCGGAGACCCAGTACTTC; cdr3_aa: CASSWPRIPTGWGLSETQYF
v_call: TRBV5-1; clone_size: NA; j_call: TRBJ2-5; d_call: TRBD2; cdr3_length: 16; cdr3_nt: TGCGCCAGCAGCTTAACGACTAGCGGGGGGTTTGAGACCCAGTACTTC; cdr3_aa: CASSLTTSGGFETQYF
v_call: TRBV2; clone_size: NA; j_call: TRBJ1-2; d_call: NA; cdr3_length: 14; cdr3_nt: TGTGCCAGCAGCCGGACAGAACGTAACTATGGCTACACCTTC; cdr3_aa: CASSRTERNYGYTF
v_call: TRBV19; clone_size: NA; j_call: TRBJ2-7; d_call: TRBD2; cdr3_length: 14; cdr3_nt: TGTGCCAGTAGTGTTATAGCGGGAGTATACGAGCAGTACTTC; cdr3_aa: CASSVIAGVYEQYF
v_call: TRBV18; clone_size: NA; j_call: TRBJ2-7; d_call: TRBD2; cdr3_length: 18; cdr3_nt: TGTGCCAGCTCACCAAAGGGGGGAGCGGGGGGCCTCACCTACGAGCAGTACTTC; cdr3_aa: CASSPKGGAGGLTYEQYF
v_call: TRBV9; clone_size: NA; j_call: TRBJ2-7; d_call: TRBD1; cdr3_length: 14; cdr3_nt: TGTGCCAGCAGCGTGGGACAGGGACCCTACGAGCAGTACTTC; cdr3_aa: CASSVGQGPYEQYF
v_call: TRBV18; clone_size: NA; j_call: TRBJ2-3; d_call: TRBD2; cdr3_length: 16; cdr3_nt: TGTGCCAGCTCACCCTTAGCGGGAGGGCCGACAGATACGCAGTATTTT; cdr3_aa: CASSPLAGGPTDTQYF
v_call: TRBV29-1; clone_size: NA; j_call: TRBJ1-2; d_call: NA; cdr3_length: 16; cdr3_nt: TGCAGCGCTGGGGGCGCGGGGGCTGGGGTTAACTATGGCTACACCTTC; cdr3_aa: CSAGGAGAGVNYGYTF
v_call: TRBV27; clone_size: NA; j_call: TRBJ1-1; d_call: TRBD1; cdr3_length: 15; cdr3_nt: TGTGCCAGCAGTTCGACAGGGGGCGGGAACACTGAAGCTTTCTTT; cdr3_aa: CASSSTGGGNTEAFF
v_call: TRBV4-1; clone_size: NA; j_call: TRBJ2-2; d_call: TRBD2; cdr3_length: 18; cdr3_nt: TGCGCCAGCAGCCGTAGGAGTAGGACTAGCGGTAACACCGGGGAGCTGTTTTTT; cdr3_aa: CASSRRSRTSGNTGELFF
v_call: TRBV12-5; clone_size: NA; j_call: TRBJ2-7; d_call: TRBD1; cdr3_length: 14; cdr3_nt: TGTGCTAGTGGTTTCAGGGACAGTGCCTACGAGCAGTACTTC; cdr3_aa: CASGFRDSAYEQYF
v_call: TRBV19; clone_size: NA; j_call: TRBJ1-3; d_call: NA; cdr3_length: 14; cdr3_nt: TGTGCCAGTAGTATAGGGGGAGCTGGAAACACCATATATTTT; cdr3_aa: CASSIGGAGNTIYF
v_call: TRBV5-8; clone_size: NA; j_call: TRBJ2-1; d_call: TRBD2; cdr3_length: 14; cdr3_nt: TGTGCCAGCAGCTTGCAACTAGCGGGAGATGAGCAGTTCTTC; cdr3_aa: CASSLQLAGDEQFF
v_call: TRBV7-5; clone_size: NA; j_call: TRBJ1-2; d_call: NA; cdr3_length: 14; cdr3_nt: TGTGTCAGAAGCTTAGCTCCGCCCCGACAGTTCGACACCTTC; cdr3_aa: CVRSLAPPRQFDTF
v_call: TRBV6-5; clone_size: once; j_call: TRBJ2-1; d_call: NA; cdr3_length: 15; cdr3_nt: TGTGCCAGCAGTTACGAGGACAGTCCTTACAATGAGCAGTTCTTC; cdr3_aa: CASSYEDSPYNEQFF